The TCR beta chain under discussion was sequenced for a study of T cell responses to AZD1222 COVID-19 vaccine. The study, taken as a whole, reports: There were vaccine-associated CD4 TCRs across spike, dominant at 160-218 and 743-854.

A note on this clone: Its antigen is unknown.

Generated by immunoSEQ multiplex PCR, the TCRdb table keeps only in-frame clones and is missing some. The sample yields around 59,000 clones, roughly 89% seen once. From germline, CDR1 is MNHEY and CDR2 SVGEGT. The CDR3 consists of 14 residues. Trimming stripped 2 bases from V and 4 bases from J, with 12 bases between. The V call is TRBV6-2 or TRBV6-3, the J call TRBJ2-7; D is perhaps TRBD1 (5 bases). This TCR was sampled from an adult who received the AZD1222 COVID-19 vaccine. The sequences come from peripheral blood, collected 28 days after the second AZD1222 dose. The CDR3 is CASSYPDKKYEQYF. As DNA, the CDR3 is TGTGCCAGCAGTTACCCGGACAAGAAATACGAGCAGTACTTC.